These 23 T cell receptor beta chains share one sample of origin, sequenced in a study of blood T cell repertoires in COVID-19. The method was immunoSEQ multiplex PCR; TCRdb's version includes in-frame clones alone and lacks a portion of them. The sample has about 190,000 clones, roughly 87% seen once; the top ten hold approximately 21%. Specimen: peripheral blood. These receptors were collected from a man between 60 and 75 years old with active or convalescent COVID-19.

This clone was seen a few times. V is TRBV5-1 and J is TRBJ2-7; 7 positions agree with TRBD1. The junction had 7 bases not matched to a gene; V was cut back by 4 bases and J by 0 bases. Looked up from germline, CDR1 is SGHRS and CDR2 is YFSETQ. CDR3 length: 15 amino acids. The CDR3 loop is CASSVVGDSSYEQYF. The CDR3 DNA sequence: TGCGCCAGCAGCGTAGTTGGGGACAGCTCCTACGAGCAGTACTTC. The variable domain in full, completed from reference TRBV5-1 and TRBJ2-7, reads KAGVTQTPRYLIKTRGQQVTLSCSPISGHRSVSWYQQTPGQGLQFLFEYFSETQRNKGNFPGRFSGRQFSNSRSEMNVSTLELGDSALYLCASSVVGDSSYEQYFGPGTRLTVT.

The gene calls are TRBV7-9 and TRBJ1-3; unclear D gene. There are 14 residues in the CDR3. Germline CDR1 is SEHNR and CDR2 is FQNEAQ (reference sequence). The V gene lost 5 bases and the J gene lost 0 bases, with 8 bases spanning the gap. The CDR3 DNA is TGTGCCAGCAGCCCGTTCGGCTCTGGAAACACCATATATTTT. Translated: CASSPFGSGNTIYF.

The chain's CDR3 is CASSAGGSTDTQYF. CDR3 sequence (DNA): TGTGCCAGCAGTGCGGGGGGGAGCACAGATACGCAGTATTTT. The V gene is TRBV2, the J gene TRBJ2-3; the match to TRBD2 covers 8 bases. Germline CDR1 is SNHLY and CDR2 is FYNNEI. This CDR3 spans 14 amino acids. The trim removed 4 bases at V and 0 bases at J, leaving 0 bases unmatched.

J is TRBJ2-3 and V is TRBV7-9; tentatively, D is TRBD2 (6 bases). Germline V gene lookup returns CDR1 SEHNR and CDR2 FQNEAQ (reference sequence). Trimming pared 5 bases from V and 4 bases from J, leaving 19 bases between. There are 16 residues in the CDR3. The CDR3, as DNA: TGTGCCAGCAGCGCAGGACGGGACTCGGATGCAGATACGCAGTATTTT. Its translation is CASSAGRDSDADTQYF.

The chain is built from TRBV23-1 and TRBJ2-7, with TRBD1 as a possible D gene (5 bases). TRBV23-1 is placed among ORFs of uncertain function. Trimming pared 4 bases from V and 4 bases from J, leaving 14 bases between. The CDR3 runs 14 residues. The CDR3 nucleotides are TGCGCCAGCAGTCCCCGGACAAAATGTTACGAGCAGTACTTC. Translating it yields CASSPRTKCYEQYF.

The chain recombines TRBV3-1 (or the pseudogene TRBV3-2) with TRBJ1-6; perhaps TRBD1 as D (6 bases). V was clipped by 6 bases and J by 5 bases, with 14 bases between them. CDR3 size: 15 residues. Germline-derived CDR1 and CDR2 are LGHDT and YNNKEL (reference sequence). This CDR3 is CASRPTGQNNSPLHF. The CDR3 DNA sequence: TGTGCCAGCAGACCTACAGGACAGAATAATTCACCCCTCCACTTT.

V gene TRBV27 combines with J gene TRBJ1-5, with 7 bases lining up with TRBD1. With V trimmed by 5 bases and J by 9 bases, 7 bases remained unmatched. The germline CDR1 and CDR2 sequences are MNHEY and SMNVEV (reference sequence). This CDR3 is built from 13 residues. CDR3 nucleotides: TGTGCCAGCAGTCCCAAAGGGGGCTCGCCCCAGCATTTT. Protein product: CASSPKGGSPQHF.

The V gene is TRBV19, the J gene TRBJ1-2; 8 nucleotides align to TRBD1. Losses at the gene ends were 10 bases for V and 2 bases for J; bases not matched to a gene: 6. The germline V gene encodes CDR1 LNHDA and CDR2 SQIVND (reference sequence). This CDR3 region has 13 residues. CDR3 sequence reads: CAIWTGPNYGYTF. CDR3 DNA: TGTGCCATATGGACAGGGCCCAACTATGGCTACACCTTC.

This clone was seen a single time. This rearrangement joins TRBV19 to TRBJ2-3; 11 bases are a match to TRBD2. There are 16 residues in the CDR3. Germline V gene lookup returns CDR1 LNHDA and CDR2 SQIVND (reference sequence). The V gene end was trimmed by 1 base and the J gene end by 0 bases; junction bases not matched to a gene: 0. CDR3 DNA sequence: TGTGCCAGTAGTATAGGACTAGCGGGGAGCACAGATACGCAGTATTTT. Its translation: CASSIGLAGSTDTQYF.

The chain joins TRBV15 to TRBJ2-6; TRBD1 is a possible D gene (5 bases). The V and J ends lost 3 bases and 3 bases respectively, with 9 bases between them. The germline CDR1 and CDR2 sequences are LNHNV and YYDKDF (reference sequence). The length of the CDR3 is 15 residues. The CDR3: CATSSQGFGANVLTF. CDR3 sequence (DNA): TGTGCCACCAGCAGCCAGGGTTTTGGGGCCAACGTCCTGACTTTC.

The V and J genes are TRBV20-1 and TRBJ1-5; D not certain. This CDR3 has 16 amino acids. Germline CDR1 DFQATT, CDR2 SNEGSKA (reference sequence). V was shortened by 3 bases and J by 0 bases, with 15 bases between the two germline ends. In DNA, the CDR3 is TGCAGTGCTAGTATCGATGGGCACCCTAGCAATCAGCCCCAGCATTTT. Its protein is CSASIDGHPSNQPQHF.

J is TRBJ2-7 and V is TRBV3-1 (or the pseudogene TRBV3-2), with 9 bases aligning to TRBD2. The junction had 12 bases not matched to a gene; V was cut back by 0 bases and J by 3 bases. This CDR3 region has 18 residues. Germline CDR1 is LGHDT and CDR2 is YNNKEL (reference sequence). The CDR3 DNA sequence: TGTGCCAGCAGCCAAGATAGGGTCATAGCGGGGGAGCACTACGAGCAGTACTTC. Protein sequence: CASSQDRVIAGEHYEQYF.

The gene calls are TRBV2 and TRBJ2-3; 7 nucleotides agree with TRBD2. The germline CDR1 and CDR2 sequences are SNHLY and FYNNEI. The ends lost 4 bases at V and 1 base at J; junction bases unmatched: 8. There are 16 residues in the CDR3. Written as DNA, the CDR3 is TGTGCCAGCAGTGTATTGGTGGGGGGGGGCACAGATACGCAGTATTTT. It codes for CASSVLVGGGTDTQYF.

V gene TRBV27 combines with J gene TRBJ1-3; 7 nucleotides align to TRBD1. Trimming took 0 bases from V and 1 from J; bases not matched to a gene: 15. Germline V lookup: CDR1 MNHEY, CDR2 SMNVEV (reference sequence). This CDR3 region has 20 residues. CDR3 region: CASSLSPPGQTLISGNTIYF. The DNA of the CDR3 is TGTGCCAGCAGTTTATCTCCACCGGGACAGACTTTAATTTCTGGAAACACCATATATTTT.

Written as DNA, the CDR3 is TGTGCCAGTAGTATATTTGGGACAGAGAACACTGAAGCTTTCTTT. This encodes CASSIFGTENTEAFF. The chain is built from TRBV19 and TRBJ1-1; 7 bases match TRBD1. J was trimmed by 1 base and V by 2 bases; bases with no gene match: 4. The CDR3 has 15 amino acids. The germline V gene has CDR1 LNHDA and CDR2 SQIVND (reference sequence).

V and J are TRBV7-9 and TRBJ2-7, with D possibly matching TRBD2 (6 bases). This CDR3 comprises 14 residues. Trimming pared 5 bases from V and 0 bases from J, leaving 11 bases between. The V gene's germline CDR1 is SEHNR and CDR2 FQNEAQ (reference sequence). CDR3 loop: CASSVSGVSYEQYF. CDR3 nucleotide sequence: TGTGCCAGCAGCGTATCGGGGGTCTCCTACGAGCAGTACTTC.

Here the CDR3 DNA reads TGTGCCAGCAGCCGACTAGCGGACACCGGGGAGCTGTTTTTT. This gives the protein CASSRLADTGELFF. The V call is TRBV6-5, the J call TRBJ2-2; the match to TRBD2 covers 9 bases. CDR1 is MNHEY and CDR2 is SVGAGI in the germline V gene. This CDR3 comprises 14 residues. Losses at the gene ends were 6 bases for V and 3 bases for J; bases not matched to a gene: 2.

This chain uses TRBV2 with TRBJ1-5, with D possibly TRBD1 on 6 matching bases. V lost 4 bases and J lost 0, with 16 bases in between. Germline CDR1 and CDR2: SNHLY and FYNNEI. The CDR3 has 17 residues. The DNA for the CDR3 is TGTGCCAGCAGTGTGTGGGGACAAACCCTTAGCAATCAGCCCCAGCATTTT. This sequence encodes CASSVWGQTLSNQPQHF.

The chain employs TRBV4-1 and TRBJ2-3, with TRBD2 identical over 15 bases. The CDR3 length is 18 residues. Germline CDR1 MGHRA, CDR2 YSYEKL. The V gene end was trimmed by 4 bases and the J gene end by 1 base; junction bases not matched to a gene: 6. CDR3 DNA: TGCGCCAGCAGCCCTGGGGGACTAGCGGGGGGTGGCACAGATACGCAGTATTTT. Translation: CASSPGGLAGGGTDTQYF.

The gene calls are TRBV10-1 and TRBJ2-2; TRBD1 matches 8 bases. Trimming took 2 bases from V and 4 from J; bases not matched to a gene: 3. The CDR3 is 15 amino acids. The germline V gene has CDR1 WNHNN and CDR2 SYGVQD (reference sequence). The CDR3 DNA sequence: TGCGCCAGCAGTGAGGACAGGGGTGGCACCGGGGAGCTGTTTTTT. Amino acid sequence: CASSEDRGGTGELFF.

This clone was found a few times. This chain joins TRBV4-1 and TRBJ2-1, with D perhaps matching TRBD2 (5 bases). The CDR3 is made up of 16 amino acids. V was pared by 3 bases and J by 2 bases, with 14 bases between. The germline V gene encodes CDR1 MGHRA and CDR2 YSYEKL. The CDR3 loop reads CASSHESSDTYNEQFF. DNA of the CDR3: TGCGCCAGCAGCCACGAGAGTAGCGATACCTACAATGAGCAGTTCTTC.

The V call is TRBV7-9, the J call TRBJ1-2; TRBD1 agrees at 7 bases. The CDR3 consists of 14 residues. From germline, CDR1 is SEHNR and CDR2 FQNEAQ (reference sequence). Unmatched junction bases numbered 5, after V lost 1 base and J lost 6 bases. The CDR3 protein is CASSLEGQGDGYTF. The CDR3 DNA follows: TGTGCCAGCAGCTTAGAGGGTCAGGGGGATGGCTACACCTTC.

V is TRBV12-5 and J is TRBJ1-4, with 8 bases lining up with TRBD1. V lost 4 bases, J lost 8 bases, and 6 bases stayed unmatched. The CDR3 is 14 residues long. CDR1 and CDR2 (germline): LGHNT, FRNRAP. The CDR3 protein is CASGSGQGSEKLFF. The CDR3, as DNA: TGTGCTAGTGGTTCAGGACAGGGTAGCGAAAAACTGTTTTTT. The full variable domain, its missing parts supplied by reference TRBV12-5 and TRBJ1-4, is DARVTQTPRHKVTEMGQEVTMRCQPILGHNTVFWYRQTMMQGLELLAYFRNRAPLDDSGMPKDRFSAEMPDATLATLKIQPSEPRDSAVYFCASGSGQGSEKLFFGSGTQLSVL.